A single sample is the source of the 28 T cell receptor beta chains below, sequenced in a study of beta chain features in type 1 diabetes. Points from the study as a whole: TCRB CDR3 length was moderately but significantly reduced in all four CD4+ subsets of Type 1 diabetes patients.

No antigen has been assigned to these receptors. Since all of the isolated RNA was reverse transcribed, expressed TCRB transcripts were what got sequenced. The protocol was immunoSEQ multiplex PCR, while the TCRdb copy is restricted to in-frame clones and leaves out a portion. The sample has under 200,000 clones; 8% to 9.5% are singletons. The sample consisted of central memory CD4+ T cells from blood. These receptors were taken from a woman between 18 and 29 years old with type 1 diabetes.

The table lists this clone with a few counts. This sequence joins TRBV9 and TRBJ2-5, with 8 bases that match TRBD2. V shed 2 bases, J shed 4 bases, and the junction held 10 bases outside the gene matches. Germline CDR1 SGDLS, CDR2 YYNGEE. The CDR3 length is 16 residues. CDR3 loop: CASSVTSGGHGETQYF. The DNA of the CDR3 is TGTGCCAGCAGCGTTACCTCGGGGGGGCATGGAGAGACCCAGTACTTC.

A few counts support this clone. The rearrangement links TRBV7-8 to TRBJ1-2; 7 nucleotides match TRBD1. Germline CDR1 SGHVS, CDR2 FQNEAQ. The CDR3 is 14 residues long. Trimming removed 5 bases from V and 4 bases from J; junction bases left unmatched: 7. The CDR3 DNA reads as TGTGCCAGCAGCCCCAACGACAGGGTCTATGGCTACACCTTC. Its protein is CASSPNDRVYGYTF.

This clone was observed a few times. The V call is TRBV6-1, the J call TRBJ2-1, with 9 bases identical to TRBD2. There are 14 residues in the CDR3. The J segment lost 7 bases and the V segment lost 7 bases, leaving 8 bases of the junction unmatched. CDR1 and CDR2 from the germline V gene are MNHNS and SASEGT. CDR3 bases: TGTGCCAGCATCGCGGGGGGGCCAAGAAATGAGCAGTTCTTC. This gives the protein CASIAGGPRNEQFF.

The genes are TRBV2 and TRBJ2-7; TRBD2 aligns across 10 bases. After removal of 9 bases from V and 0 bases from J, the junction contained 2 bases not matched to a gene. CDR3 length equals 13 residues. The germline V gene encodes CDR1 SNHLY and CDR2 FYNNEI. Written as DNA, the CDR3 is TGTGCCAGTGGGACTAGCGCCTCCTACGAGCAGTACTTC. This gives the protein CASGTSASYEQYF.

V gene TRBV7-9 combines with J gene TRBJ2-2; 11 nucleotides line up with TRBD1. This CDR3 is built from 14 residues. Germline V CDR1 and CDR2: SEHNR, FQNEAQ (reference sequence). J was trimmed by 6 bases and V by 4 bases; bases with no gene match: 1. CDR3 DNA sequence: TGTGCCAGCAGCTCGGGACAGGGGGCCGGGGAGCTGTTTTTT. Encoded protein: CASSSGQGAGELFF.

This chain links TRBV4-3 with TRBJ2-2; 8 bases are shared with TRBD1. Germline-derived CDR1 and CDR2 are LGHNA and YSLEER. CDR3 length equals 15 residues. The V gene end was trimmed by 2 bases and the J gene end by 6 bases; junction bases not matched to a gene: 5. The chain's CDR3 is CASSQQGAPPGELFF. The CDR3 DNA is TGCGCCAGCAGCCAACAGGGGGCGCCTCCCGGGGAGCTGTTTTTT.

This clone was detected ten times or more. This rearrangement joins TRBV30 to TRBJ1-2; the D is unclear. This CDR3 spans 14 amino acids. The germline V gene has CDR1 GTSNPN and CDR2 SVGIG (reference sequence). V lost 3 bases and J 3 bases, leaving 14 bases between the germline ends. CDR3 coding DNA: TGTGCCTGGAGAACGCCGACGGGGTACTATGGCTACACCTTC. Translating it yields CAWRTPTGYYGYTF. Variable domain in full (rest from reference TRBV30 and TRBJ1-2): SQTIHQWPATLVQPVGSPLSLECTVEGTSNPNLYWYRQAAGRGLQLLFYSVGIGQISSEVPQNLSASRPQDRQFILSSKKLLLSDSGFYLCAWRTPTGYYGYTFGSGTRLTVV.

J is TRBJ2-3 and V is TRBV5-6, with 9 bases fitting TRBD1. The junction had 5 bases not matched to a gene; V was cut back by 1 base and J by 2 bases. Germline V gene lookup returns CDR1 SGHDT and CDR2 YYEEEE. This CDR3 region has 16 residues. CDR3 nucleotides: TGTGCCAGCAGCTTGCCGGGACAGGGTTCCACAGATACGCAGTATTTT. Protein: CASSLPGQGSTDTQYF. The full variable domain, in which reference TRBV5-6 and TRBJ2-3 provide the parts outside the CDR3, is DAGVTQSPTHLIKTRGQQVTLRCSPKSGHDTVSWYQQALGQGPQFIFQYYEEEERQRGNFPDRFSGHQFPNYSSELNVNALLLGDSALYLCASSLPGQGSTDTQYFGPGTRLTVL.

The sample holds a few counts of this clone. V is TRBV4-3 and J is TRBJ2-3, with 8 positions matching TRBD2. This CDR3 region has 16 residues. The germline V gene has CDR1 LGHNA and CDR2 YSLEER. V gave up 0 bases and J gave up 0 bases; unmatched junction bases: 2. CDR3: CASSQEGGGSTDTQYF. In DNA form, the CDR3 reads TGCGCCAGCAGCCAAGAGGGCGGGGGGAGCACAGATACGCAGTATTTT.

The V call is TRBV6-1, the J call TRBJ2-1, with 13 bases aligning to TRBD2. Germline CDR1 MNHNS, CDR2 SASEGT. The length of the CDR3 is 15 residues. Trimming took 10 bases from V and 9 from J; bases not matched to a gene: 12. The CDR3 bases are TGTGCCACCACAGGGACTAGCGGGAATAATCGTGAGCAGTTCTTC. Amino acid sequence: CATTGTSGNNREQFF.

The chain combines TRBV29-1 with TRBJ2-7; D is perhaps TRBD2 (5 bases). CDR1 SQVTM and CDR2 ANQGSEA come from the germline V gene. This CDR3 has 12 amino acids. V was clipped by 8 bases and J by 2 bases, with 13 bases between them. CDR3 sequence (DNA): TGCAGCACCGAGGACGGGACCTACGAGCAGTACTTC. It is translated as CSTEDGTYEQYF.

This clone was detected only a few times. The chain couples TRBV9 to TRBJ1-5, with 12 positions matching TRBD1. V gave up 3 bases and J gave up 6 bases; unmatched junction bases: 4. Germline V gene sequence: CDR1 SGDLS, CDR2 YYNGEE. This CDR3 spans 15 amino acids. The CDR3 sequence: CASSAGQGASQPQHF. CDR3 sequence (DNA): TGTGCCAGCAGCGCGGGACAGGGGGCTTCTCAGCCCCAGCATTTT.

This clone was found many times. The J gene is TRBJ2-1, the V gene TRBV10-3, with D uncertain. Germline CDR1 and CDR2: ENHRY and SYGVKD. V dropped 0 bases and J dropped 10 bases, with 13 bases sitting between them. The CDR3 totals 14 residues. The CDR3 DNA reads as TGTGCCATCAGTGAGTCGAACTCTGCTAAAGAGCAGTTCTTC. Translated, it gives CAISESNSAKEQFF.

This clone was picked up a small number of times. The V gene is TRBV7-9, the J gene TRBJ2-3; TRBD1 is a possible D gene (6 bases). Germline V gives CDR1 SEHNR, CDR2 FQNEAQ (reference sequence). V lost 7 bases, J lost 3 bases, and 17 bases lay in between. The CDR3 has 15 residues. CDR3 region: CASTSGEHGTDTQYF. The CDR3 DNA reads TGTGCCAGCACCTCAGGGGAGCACGGGACAGATACGCAGTATTTT. The variable domain in full, completed from reference TRBV7-9 and TRBJ2-3, reads DTGVSQNPRHKITKRGQNVTFRCDPISEHNRLYWYRQTLGQGPEFLTYFQNEAQLEKSRLLSDRFSAERPKGSFSTLEIQRTEQGDSAMYLCASTSGEHGTDTQYFGPGTRLTVL.

This clone has more than one count but fewer than ten. V usage is TRBV4-3 and J usage is TRBJ2-7; 12 bases align to TRBD1. V gave up 4 bases and J gave up 7 bases; unmatched junction bases: 8. Germline V CDR1 and CDR2: LGHNA, YSLEER. CDR3 length equals 15 residues. CDR3 sequence: CASSRSGTGGFEQYF. In DNA form, the CDR3 reads TGCGCCAGCAGCCGCTCCGGGACAGGGGGCTTTGAGCAGTACTTC.

The V call is TRBV7-2, the J call TRBJ2-1; TRBD2 matches 8 bases. Per the germline V gene, CDR1 is SGHTA and CDR2 is FQGNSA. The CDR3 totals 12 residues. The V gene end was trimmed by 1 base and the J gene end by 16 bases; junction bases not matched to a gene: 6. DNA for the CDR3: TGTGCCAGCAGCTTAGATCTGGGACTAGGCTTCTTC. It yields the protein CASSLDLGLGFF.

This clone was picked up many times. The chain links TRBV11-2 to TRBJ1-5, with D perhaps TRBD1 (5 bases). Germline-derived CDR1 and CDR2 are SGHAT and FQNNGV. Between the trimmed V and J ends, which lost 0 bases and 6 bases, there was a span of 6 bases. This CDR3 spans 13 amino acids. Here the CDR3 DNA reads TGTGCCAGCAGCTTAGAGACAGTTCAGCCCCAGCATTTT. This sequence encodes CASSLETVQPQHF.

This clone came up a few times. V usage is TRBV19 and J usage is TRBJ2-7; tentatively, D is TRBD1 (5 bases). Germline CDR1 is LNHDA and CDR2 is SQIVND (reference sequence). V was pared by 7 bases and J by 5 bases, with 15 bases between. This CDR3 has 13 residues. The CDR3 DNA reads as TGTGCCAGTACTGGCAGGGTTAGAGACGAGCAGTACTTC. Translation: CASTGRVRDEQYF.

This clone appeared a few times. This chain links TRBV27 with TRBJ1-4, with D perhaps matching TRBD1 (6 bases). Trimming shortened V by 4 bases and J by 7 bases, and 16 bases separated the two germline ends. Germline-derived CDR1 and CDR2 are MNHEY and SMNVEV (reference sequence). The CDR3 runs to 15 residues. DNA for the CDR3: TGTGCCAGCAGTTCCTCAGGGGAAGGGAGTGAAAAACTGTTTTTT. Translating it yields CASSSSGEGSEKLFF.

The chain has TRBV29-1 and TRBJ1-1; 7 nucleotides match TRBD1. The CDR3 contains 12 residues. J was trimmed by 5 bases and V by 8 bases; bases with no gene match: 8. Germline assignment: CDR1 SQVTM and CDR2 ANQGSEA. In nucleotides, the CDR3 is TGCAGCTTAAACAGGGGAGGAACTGAAGCTTTCTTT. This sequence encodes CSLNRGGTEAFF.

The table lists this clone with a few counts. The rearrangement uses TRBV28 and TRBJ2-2; D uncertain. Trimming took off 6 bases at V and 4 bases at J, with 12 bases between the two ends. The V gene's germline CDR1 is MDHEN and CDR2 SYDVKM. This CDR3 is 14 amino acids long. The CDR3 loop reads CASRRPSLTGELFF. For the CDR3, the DNA is TGTGCCAGCAGAAGGCCTAGTCTCACCGGGGAGCTGTTTTTT.

This clone has just a few counts. This rearrangement joins TRBV11-2 to TRBJ2-7, with D tentatively TRBD2 (7 bases). CDR3 length equals 15 residues. Germline loops: CDR1 SGHAT, CDR2 FQNNGV. Trimming took 3 bases from V and 6 from J, leaving 18 bases between them. CDR3: CASSLGSQGGSEQYF. For the CDR3, the DNA is TGTGCCAGCAGCTTGGGATCACAGGGAGGGTCCGAGCAGTACTTC.

This clone showed up just a few times. The chain uses TRBV5-4 and TRBJ2-2; TRBD1 might be the D (6 bases). The CDR3 extends over 15 amino acids. The V end was cut by 4 bases, the J end by 0 bases, with 10 bases between. CDR1 is SGHNT and CDR2 is YYREEE in the germline V gene (reference sequence). The CDR3 protein is CASSAGQSNTGELFF. The CDR3 DNA reads as TGTGCCAGCAGCGCCGGACAGTCGAACACCGGGGAGCTGTTTTTT.

The chain uses TRBV28 and TRBJ1-5; D is undetermined. The CDR3 totals 12 residues. Germline loops: CDR1 MDHEN, CDR2 SYDVKM. Trimming took 6 bases from V and 5 from J, leaving 8 bases between them. The CDR3 is CASRNGDQPQHF. The CDR3 DNA reads TGTGCCAGCAGAAACGGGGATCAGCCCCAGCATTTT.

The sample holds a few counts of this clone. The chain combines TRBV6-6 with TRBJ1-5; 11 bases fit TRBD1. Germline assignment: CDR1 MNHNY and CDR2 SVGAGI (reference sequence). V gave up 2 bases and J gave up 4 bases; unmatched junction bases: 4. There are 16 residues in the CDR3. The CDR3 DNA follows: TGTGCCAGCAGTTACCGTGGACAGGGGGCTAATCAGCCCCAGCATTTT. Translated: CASSYRGQGANQPQHF.

The rearrangement joins TRBV5-4 to TRBJ2-6; D is unresolved. The germline CDR1 and CDR2 sequences are SGHNT and YYREEE (reference sequence). The CDR3 contains 18 residues. Trimming took 0 bases from V and 0 from J, leaving 13 bases between them. In DNA, the CDR3 is TGTGCCAGCAGCTTGGCCGGAGCTACCAGCTCTGGGGCCAACGTCCTGACTTTC. This gives the protein CASSLAGATSSGANVLTF.

This clone was counted only a few times. This chain joins TRBV30 and TRBJ2-1; TRBD2 aligns across 8 bases. The germline CDR1 and CDR2 sequences are GTSNPN and SVGIG (reference sequence). Trimming at V came to 3 bases and at J to 9 bases, leaving 7 bases not matched to a gene. CDR3 length: 13 residues. The CDR3 here is CAWRRGAGVEQFF. In DNA, the CDR3 is TGTGCCTGGAGGCGGGGGGCGGGAGTTGAGCAGTTCTTC. Looking up the rest from reference TRBV30 and TRBJ2-1 gives the full variable domain: SQTIHQWPATLVQPVGSPLSLECTVEGTSNPNLYWYRQAAGRGLQLLFYSVGIGQISSEVPQNLSASRPQDRQFILSSKKLLLSDSGFYLCAWRRGAGVEQFFGPGTRLTVL.

This CDR3 is CASRHLGQGKETQYF. DNA of the CDR3: TGTGCCAGCAGACATCTAGGACAGGGCAAGGAGACCCAGTACTTC. The J gene is TRBJ2-5, the V gene TRBV5-4; 8 nucleotides line up with TRBD1. The CDR3 contains 15 residues. Germline CDR1 and CDR2: SGHNT and YYREEE (reference sequence). With 5 bases clipped from V and 5 bases from J, the junction kept 11 bases outside the gene matches.